This T cell receptor (beta chain) was captured in a study of blood T cell repertoires in COVID-19 (dated by TCRdb to about 2020). For the study in its entirety: Collaborator samples came from the United States, Italy and Spain and covered acute and convalescent phases of COVID-19. The material from the prospective study consisted of cDNA or gDNA derived from T cells, B-cell-depleted T cells, or PBMCs. Nearly every sample came with metadata listing a de-identified subject ID, COVID-19 status, age in years and sex. A freely available public database, intended as a resource for researchers studying the immune response to SARS-CoV-2, is where the repertoires were released. The samples were drawn from two sources: the first 160 participants of the ongoing ImmuneRACE study, and 1,200 or so subjects contributed by 6 global collaborators. Deeply sampled blood TCRbeta repertoires from subjects exposed to, actively infected with, or recovered from COVID-19 were included in the dataset. Where available, HLA class I and class II types were taken from metadata supplied by the sample provider and were not determined by assay-based typing.

V was cut back by 5 bases and J by 8 bases, leaving a gap of 16 bases between them. The CDR3 measures 13 amino acids from cysteine to phenylalanine. Only the CDR3 part of the read is kept: 39 bases, read in frame from the first base. Sequences MNHEY (CDR1) and SMNVEV (CDR2) are obtained from the germline V gene (reference sequence). TCRbeta CDR3 regions were amplified from genomic DNA using the immunoSEQ Assay, a bias-controlled multiplex PCR. The original methods were these. The number of nucleated cells in each sample was estimated from the amplification of reference gene primers within the assay. To quantify the absolute abundance of each unique TCRbeta CDR3 rearrangement, sequence reads were collapsed and filtered. Productive Simpson clonality was computed per sample as the square root of Simpson's diversity index over productive rearrangements. Here the immuneACCESS table is served through TCRdb, limited to in-frame sequences with V and J called. Missing clones are a known gap in these copies; in checked studies unresolved V genes cover under half, and the rest lacks a known reason. Clonal size and the V and J genes are those of that table, whereas D and trimming came from the DNA. The sample table holds hundreds of thousands of clones, of which 82% were seen once. The ten largest clones represent 1.5% to 2% of the sample.

Whole blood was collected in K2EDTA tubes by collaborating institutions according to the institutions' own protocols. Collaborator samples were shipped for TCRbeta analysis as frozen whole blood, isolated PBMCs, or DNA extracted from either sample type. Comments on this clone: Its antigen remains unidentified. Nothing much larger sits one base from this clone, and base qualities are not available.

Study-level results and caveats: The amount of clinical and demographic metadata varied by source and participant and was provided uncurated.

Sequenced: peripheral blood. This TCR came from a woman older than 75 with acute or convalescent COVID-19. The chain was built from TRBV27 and TRBJ2-7; matching of 6 bases hints at TRBD1 as the D gene. The DNA sequence reads TGTGCCAGCAGTACCCCCGGGACAAAAAAGCAGTACTTC. Translated, it gives CASSTPGTKKQYF.